Listed below are T cell receptor beta chains from one sample, sequenced in a study of blood T cell repertoires in COVID-19. Assay used: immunoSEQ multiplex PCR; TCRdb lists only in-frame clones, some missing. The table records 90,000 to 130,000 clones, 80% to 85% of them present only once. The sequenced material came from peripheral blood. The source is a man aged 65 to 79 with acute or convalescent COVID-19. Each CDR3 is given with its conserved first and last residue. The D gene is left open where the match is weak. Clone size, where shown, is once, few, many, or a class for clones that have expanded.

clone size: -
J gene: TRBJ2-2
D gene: TRBD2
V gene: TRBV18
CDR3 DNA: TGTGCCAGCTCATCACGACTAGCGGAGAACACCGGGGAGCTGTTTTTT
CDR3 protein: CASSSRLAENTGELFF

clone size: -
J gene: TRBJ1-2
D gene: -
V gene: TRBV29-1
CDR3 DNA: TGCAGCGTTGTGCCGACTCCCGACTATGGCTACACCTTC
CDR3 protein: CSVVPTPDYGYTF

clone size: once
J gene: TRBJ1-2
D gene: TRBD1
V gene: TRBV27
CDR3 DNA: TGTGCCAGCAGTCCCCGACAGGGGGCGCGAATGCCAGGCTACACCTTC
CDR3 protein: CASSPRQGARMPGYTF

clone size: -
J gene: TRBJ2-2
D gene: TRBD1
V gene: TRBV27
CDR3 DNA: TGTGCCAGCAGTTTCGATTCCGGGACAGGGAGCACCGGGGAGCTGTTTTTT
CDR3 protein: CASSFDSGTGSTGELFF

clone size: -
J gene: TRBJ1-1
D gene: TRBD1
V gene: TRBV2
CDR3 DNA: TGTGCCAGCAGTGGGAGACAGGGTGGGTTGACTGAAGCTTTCTTT
CDR3 protein: CASSGRQGGLTEAFF

clone size: few
J gene: TRBJ2-7
D gene: -
V gene: TRBV6-5
CDR3 DNA: TGTGCCAGCAGTTACTCGACAGGACCTCCTGACGAGCAGTACTTC
CDR3 protein: CASSYSTGPPDEQYF

clone size: once
J gene: TRBJ2-5
D gene: -
V gene: TRBV15
CDR3 DNA: TGTGCCACCAGCAGACGGGTCTGGGAGACCCAGTACTTC
CDR3 protein: CATSRRVWETQYF

clone size: -
J gene: TRBJ2-1
D gene: TRBD2
V gene: TRBV5-1
CDR3 DNA: TGCGCCAGCAGCGCCGTGGGAGCGGGAGCTTACAATGAGCAGTTCTTC
CDR3 protein: CASSAVGAGAYNEQFF

clone size: -
J gene: TRBJ1-6
D gene: TRBD1
V gene: TRBV28
CDR3 DNA: TGTGCCAGCAGAAACCAAATGAGACAGGGAGCTACACCCCTCCACTTT
CDR3 protein: CASRNQMRQGATPLHF

clone size: -
J gene: TRBJ2-3
D gene: TRBD2
V gene: TRBV5-6
CDR3 DNA: TGTGCCAGCAGCCTCCGGACTAGCGGGAGCGCAGATACGCAGTATTTT
CDR3 protein: CASSLRTSGSADTQYF

clone size: -
J gene: TRBJ2-5
D gene: TRBD1
V gene: TRBV5-4
CDR3 DNA: TGTGCCAGCAGCTTCAACAACAGGGGGTCAGAGACCCAGTACTTC
CDR3 protein: CASSFNNRGSETQYF

clone size: few
J gene: TRBJ1-5
D gene: TRBD1
V gene: TRBV10-1
CDR3 DNA: TGCGCCAGCCCCTCTATTGGTGGGACAGCTTATAGCAATCAGCCCCAGCATTTT
CDR3 protein: CASPSIGGTAYSNQPQHF

clone size: -
J gene: TRBJ1-5
D gene: -
V gene: TRBV3-1/TRBV3-2
CDR3 DNA: TGTGCCAGCAGCCAAGATTCGGCGGGCCAGCCCCAGCATTTT
CDR3 protein: CASSQDSAGQPQHF

clone size: -
J gene: TRBJ2-7
D gene: TRBD1
V gene: TRBV19
CDR3 DNA: TGTGCCAGTAGTACCGGGACAGGGTACTACGAGCAGTACTTC
CDR3 protein: CASSTGTGYYEQYF

clone size: -
J gene: TRBJ1-1
D gene: TRBD1
V gene: TRBV30
CDR3 DNA: TGTGCATTGAGGACAGGGAGGACTGAAGCTTTCTTT
CDR3 protein: CALRTGRTEAFF

clone size: -
J gene: TRBJ1-1
D gene: -
V gene: TRBV5-1
CDR3 DNA: TGCGCCAGCAGCTTGGATGGACAGACGAACACTGAAGCTTTCTTT
CDR3 protein: CASSLDGQTNTEAFF

clone size: few
J gene: TRBJ1-2
D gene: TRBD1
V gene: TRBV19
CDR3 DNA: TGTGCCAGTACCCCCGTCTCAGGGGGAGGATATGGCTACACCTTC
CDR3 protein: CASTPVSGGGYGYTF

clone size: -
J gene: TRBJ2-7
D gene: TRBD2
V gene: TRBV10-3
CDR3 DNA: TGTGCCATCACGGCCGACACGGGGGAGGGTTACGAGCAGTACTTC
CDR3 protein: CAITADTGEGYEQYF

clone size: -
J gene: TRBJ1-5
D gene: -
V gene: TRBV20-1
CDR3 DNA: TGCAGTGCTACGGGGGGGACGCCCCAGCATTTT
CDR3 protein: CSATGGTPQHF

clone size: -
J gene: TRBJ1-2
D gene: TRBD1
V gene: TRBV10-1
CDR3 DNA: TGCGCCAGCACCTCCGGGGACAGGGGCCCTGGCTACACCTTC
CDR3 protein: CASTSGDRGPGYTF

clone size: -
J gene: TRBJ2-5
D gene: -
V gene: TRBV20-1
CDR3 DNA: TGCAGTGCTAGTCTCAGGGGAGGGGCCCAAGAGACCCAGTACTTC
CDR3 protein: CSASLRGGAQETQYF

clone size: -
J gene: TRBJ2-3
D gene: -
V gene: TRBV28
CDR3 DNA: TGTGCCAGCAGTTTCGAGGTTAATGGGCGGGGAGGCACAGATACGCAGTATTTT
CDR3 protein: CASSFEVNGRGGTDTQYF

clone size: -
J gene: TRBJ2-7
D gene: TRBD2
V gene: TRBV29-1
CDR3 DNA: TGCAGCGCCACGACTAGCGGGAGGGTAGAGGAGCAGTACTTC
CDR3 protein: CSATTSGRVEEQYF

clone size: -
J gene: TRBJ2-7
D gene: -
V gene: TRBV5-1
CDR3 DNA: TGCGCCAGCAGCTTGGTCGGGGGTAACTACGAGCAGTACTTC
CDR3 protein: CASSLVGGNYEQYF

clone size: -
J gene: TRBJ2-5
D gene: TRBD1
V gene: TRBV7-9
CDR3 DNA: TGTGCCAGCAGCTTAAATCCGACAGGGGGCCTGGAGACCCAGTACTTC
CDR3 protein: CASSLNPTGGLETQYF

clone size: -
J gene: TRBJ1-1
D gene: TRBD1
V gene: TRBV4-1
CDR3 DNA: TGCGCCAGCAGCCAAGGGGGGGACAGGCGTGAAGCTTTCTTT
CDR3 protein: CASSQGGDRREAFF

clone size: -
J gene: TRBJ2-5
D gene: -
V gene: TRBV2
CDR3 DNA: TGTGCCAGCAGTCAGGGGACCCAGTACTTC
CDR3 protein: CASSQGTQYF

clone size: -
J gene: TRBJ2-3
D gene: -
V gene: TRBV9
CDR3 DNA: TGTGCCAGCAGCGTATTAACAGATACGCAGTATTTT
CDR3 protein: CASSVLTDTQYF

clone size: few
J gene: TRBJ1-1
D gene: TRBD1
V gene: TRBV18
CDR3 DNA: TGTGCCAGCTCACCACCGAGTGACAGGGACCCTGAAGCTTTCTTT
CDR3 protein: CASSPPSDRDPEAFF

clone size: -
J gene: TRBJ2-7
D gene: -
V gene: TRBV7-3
CDR3 DNA: TGTGCCAGCAGCCCCGGGAACGAGCAGTACTTC
CDR3 protein: CASSPGNEQYF